This T cell receptor (beta chain) appears in the sequencing data of a study of cytomegalovirus exposure and HLA in healthy donors. Study results and caveats: An assumption of roughly uniform sequencing depth across donors underlay the presence/absence analyses.

Per germline, CDR1 SGHRS and CDR2 YFSETQ. This CDR3 has 13 residues. The junction had 7 bases not matched to a gene; V was cut back by 4 bases and J by 8 bases. The study ran its PCR with 60 Vbeta and 13 Jbeta primers. Profiled with immunoSEQ multiplex PCR; TCRdb holds only in-frame clones, not every one. This sample has around 140,000 clones, with approximately 80% found just once. Remarks on this clone: No antigen is known for it.

This chain links TRBV5-1 with TRBJ1-2, with TRBD1 identical over 8 bases. Source material: PBMCs. The receptor comes from a man aged 35 to 55 in good health and CMV-seronegative. CDR3 in amino acids: CASSRTGSRGYTF. In DNA, the CDR3 is TGCGCCAGCAGCCGGACAGGGTCACGGGGCTACACCTTC.